Below, one T cell receptor (beta chain) is given with its context. The antigen remains undetermined. This table comes from immunoSEQ multiplex PCR, and its TCRdb copy is limited to in-frame clones, with some not included. Among more than 20,000 clones listed, approximately 82% were seen once. This entry belongs to a study of graft-versus-host responses after intestinal transplantation. Whole-study context: Transplants were multivisceral, liver-intestinal, or isolated intestinal. Tacrolimus and steroids were given for around three years to all recipients after anti-thymocyte globulin induction. Study-wide findings and caveats: Early declines in HvG clones that occurred post-transplant were associated with peak circulating GvH clone levels.

The starting material was PBMCs, obtained 27 to 29 days after intestinal transplant. This receptor was obtained from a human patient who received an intestinal transplant, so some T cells may come from the graft donor.

CDR3 residues: CASSLTGFEKLFF. The CDR3 coding sequence is TGTGCCAGCAGTTTGACAGGGTTTGAAAAACTGTTTTTT. J is TRBJ1-4 and V is TRBV27, with TRBD1 matching 7 bases. The CDR3 runs 13 residues. CDR1 and CDR2 (germline): MNHEY, SMNVEV (reference sequence). V shed 3 bases, J shed 7 bases, and the junction held 2 bases outside the gene matches.